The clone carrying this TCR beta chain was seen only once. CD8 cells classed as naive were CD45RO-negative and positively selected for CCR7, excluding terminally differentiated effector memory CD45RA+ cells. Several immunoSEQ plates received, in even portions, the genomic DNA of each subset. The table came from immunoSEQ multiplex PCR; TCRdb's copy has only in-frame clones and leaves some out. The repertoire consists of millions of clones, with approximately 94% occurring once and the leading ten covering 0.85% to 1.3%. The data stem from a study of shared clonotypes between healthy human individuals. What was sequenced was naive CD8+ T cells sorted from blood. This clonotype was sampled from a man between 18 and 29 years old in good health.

As DNA, the CDR3 is TGCGCCAGCAGTGAGTTGGGACAGTCCGAGCAGTACTTC. This encodes CASSELGQSEQYF. The rearrangement links TRBV10-1 to TRBJ2-7; TRBD1 matches at 7 bases. CDR3 length: 13 amino acids. The V gene end was trimmed by 1 base and the J gene end by 6 bases; junction bases not matched to a gene: 3. CDR1 WNHNN and CDR2 SYGVQD come from the germline V gene (reference sequence).